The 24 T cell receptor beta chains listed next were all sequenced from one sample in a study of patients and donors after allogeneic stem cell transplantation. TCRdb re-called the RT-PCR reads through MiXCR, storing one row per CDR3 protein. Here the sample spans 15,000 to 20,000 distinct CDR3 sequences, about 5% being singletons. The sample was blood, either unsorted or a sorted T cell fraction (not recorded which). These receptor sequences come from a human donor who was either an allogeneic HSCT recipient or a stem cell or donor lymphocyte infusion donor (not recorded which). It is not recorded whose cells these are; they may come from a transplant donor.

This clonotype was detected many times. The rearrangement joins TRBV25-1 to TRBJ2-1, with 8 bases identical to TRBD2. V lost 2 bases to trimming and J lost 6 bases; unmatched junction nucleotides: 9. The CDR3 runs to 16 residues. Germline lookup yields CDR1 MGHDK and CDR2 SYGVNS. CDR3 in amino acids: CASSEGLAGGCNEQFF. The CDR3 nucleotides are TGTGCCAGCAGTGAAGGTCTGGCGGGGGGTTGCAATGAGCAGTTCTTC. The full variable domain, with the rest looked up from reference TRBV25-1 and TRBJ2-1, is EADIYQTPRYLVIGTGKKITLECSQTMGHDKMYWYQQDPGMELHLIHYSYGVNSTEKGDLSSESTVSRIRTEHFPLTLESARPSHTSQYLCASSEGLAGGCNEQFFGPGTRLTVL.

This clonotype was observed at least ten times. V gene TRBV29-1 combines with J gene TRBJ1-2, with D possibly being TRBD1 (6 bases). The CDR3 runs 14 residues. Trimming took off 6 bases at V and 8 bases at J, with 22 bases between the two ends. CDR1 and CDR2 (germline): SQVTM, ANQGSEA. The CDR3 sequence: CSVEKLRQAPGYTF. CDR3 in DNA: TGCAGCGTCGAAAAATTAAGACAGGCGCCCGGCTACACCTTC.

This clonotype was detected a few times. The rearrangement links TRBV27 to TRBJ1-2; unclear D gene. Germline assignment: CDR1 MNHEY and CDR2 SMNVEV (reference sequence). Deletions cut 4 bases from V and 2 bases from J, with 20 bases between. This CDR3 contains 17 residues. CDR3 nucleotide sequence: TGTGCCAGCAGTTCCGCCCCGAGCAGGTTGGAAAACTATGGCTACACCTTC. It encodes CASSSAPSRLENYGYTF.

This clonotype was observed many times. Here the CDR3 DNA reads TGTGCCAGCAGCTGGACAGGCTATGGCTACACCTTC. Amino acids: CASSWTGYGYTF. The chain employs TRBV7-9 and TRBJ1-2; the match to TRBD1 covers 7 bases. CDR1 is SEHNR, CDR2 FQNEAQ, per germline (reference sequence). This CDR3 comprises 12 residues. The V segment lost 4 bases and the J segment 4 bases; nucleotides outside the gene matches: 0.

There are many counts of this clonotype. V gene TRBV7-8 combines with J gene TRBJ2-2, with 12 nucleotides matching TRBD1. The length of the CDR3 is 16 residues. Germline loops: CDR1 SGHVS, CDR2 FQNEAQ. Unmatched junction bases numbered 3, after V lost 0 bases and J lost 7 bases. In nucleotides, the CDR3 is TGTGCCAGCAGCTTAGCGGGACAGGGGGCAGTCGGGGAGCTGTTTTTT. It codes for CASSLAGQGAVGELFF.

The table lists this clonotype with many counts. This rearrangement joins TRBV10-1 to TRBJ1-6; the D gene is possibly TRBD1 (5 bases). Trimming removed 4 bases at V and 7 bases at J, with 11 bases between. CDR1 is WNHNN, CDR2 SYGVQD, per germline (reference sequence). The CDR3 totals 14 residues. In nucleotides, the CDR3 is TGCGCCAGCAGTGTAGGGACGGAGAATTCACCCCTCCACTTT. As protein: CASSVGTENSPLHF.

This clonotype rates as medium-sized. The CDR3 DNA is TGTGCCAGCAGCCCTGGGACAGTGAACTATGGCTACACCTTC. Protein product: CASSPGTVNYGYTF. The chain employs TRBV7-9 and TRBJ1-2; 7 positions agree with TRBD1. The germline CDR1 and CDR2 sequences are SEHNR and FQNEAQ (reference sequence). This CDR3 contains 14 residues. The ends lost 5 bases at V and 2 bases at J; junction bases unmatched: 5.

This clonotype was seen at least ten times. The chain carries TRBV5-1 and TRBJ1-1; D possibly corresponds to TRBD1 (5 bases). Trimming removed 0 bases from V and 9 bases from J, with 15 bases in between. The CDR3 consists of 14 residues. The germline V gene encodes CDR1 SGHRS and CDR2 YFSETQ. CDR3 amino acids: CASSLGFRGEKAFF. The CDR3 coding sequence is TGCGCCAGCAGCTTGGGATTCCGGGGGGAAAAAGCTTTCTTT. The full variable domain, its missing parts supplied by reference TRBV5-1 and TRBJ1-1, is KAGVTQTPRYLIKTRGQQVTLSCSPISGHRSVSWYQQTPGQGLQFLFEYFSETQRNKGNFPGRFSGRQFSNSRSEMNVSTLELGDSALYLCASSLGFRGEKAFFGQGTRLTVV.

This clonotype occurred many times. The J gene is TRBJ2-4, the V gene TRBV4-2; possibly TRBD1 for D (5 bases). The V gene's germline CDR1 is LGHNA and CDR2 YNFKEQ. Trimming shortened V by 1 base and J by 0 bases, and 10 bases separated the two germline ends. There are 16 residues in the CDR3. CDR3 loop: CASSQVEQVAKNIQYF. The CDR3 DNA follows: TGTGCCAGCAGCCAAGTAGAACAGGTAGCCAAAAACATTCAGTACTTC.

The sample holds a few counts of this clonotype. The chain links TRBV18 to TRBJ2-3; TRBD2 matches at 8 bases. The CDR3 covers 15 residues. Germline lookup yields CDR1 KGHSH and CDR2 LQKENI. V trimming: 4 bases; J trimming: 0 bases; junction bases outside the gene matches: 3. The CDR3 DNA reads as TGTGCCAGCTCACGAGCGGGGGCAAGCACAGATACGCAGTATTTT. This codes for CASSRAGASTDTQYF.

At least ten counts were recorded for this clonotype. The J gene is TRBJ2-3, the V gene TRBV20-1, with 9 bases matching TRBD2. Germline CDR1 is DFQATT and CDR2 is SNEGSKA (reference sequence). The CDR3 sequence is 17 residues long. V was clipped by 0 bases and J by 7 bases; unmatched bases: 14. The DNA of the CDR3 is TGCAGTGCTAGAGAGGGCCTAGCGGGACCTACCCCTCATACGCAGTATTTT. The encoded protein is CSAREGLAGPTPHTQYF.

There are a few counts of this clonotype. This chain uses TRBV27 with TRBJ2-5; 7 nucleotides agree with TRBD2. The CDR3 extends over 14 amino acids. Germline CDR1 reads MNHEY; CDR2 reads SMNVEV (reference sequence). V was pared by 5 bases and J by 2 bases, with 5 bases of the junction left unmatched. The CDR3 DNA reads TGTGCCAGCAGTCCCCGGACTAGGCAAGAGACCCAGTACTTC. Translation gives CASSPRTRQETQYF.

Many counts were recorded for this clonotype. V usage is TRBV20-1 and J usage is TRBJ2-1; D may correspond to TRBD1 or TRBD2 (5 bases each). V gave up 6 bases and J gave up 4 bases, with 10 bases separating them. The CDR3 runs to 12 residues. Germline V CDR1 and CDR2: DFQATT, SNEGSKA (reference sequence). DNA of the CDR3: TGCAGTGCAAGGGACGTTTACAATGAGCAGTTCTTC. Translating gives CSARDVYNEQFF.

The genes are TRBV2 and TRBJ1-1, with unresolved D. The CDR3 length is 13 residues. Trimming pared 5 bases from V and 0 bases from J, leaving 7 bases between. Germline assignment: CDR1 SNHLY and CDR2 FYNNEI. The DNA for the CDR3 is TGTGCCAGCAGTTCCGAAATGAACACTGAAGCTTTCTTT. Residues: CASSSEMNTEAFF.

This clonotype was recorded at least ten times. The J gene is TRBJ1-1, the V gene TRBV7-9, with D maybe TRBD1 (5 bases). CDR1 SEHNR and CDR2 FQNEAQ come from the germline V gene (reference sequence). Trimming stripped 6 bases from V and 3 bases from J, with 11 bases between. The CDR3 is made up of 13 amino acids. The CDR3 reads CASRAQADTEAFF. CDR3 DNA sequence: TGTGCCAGCAGGGCACAGGCAGACACTGAAGCTTTCTTT.

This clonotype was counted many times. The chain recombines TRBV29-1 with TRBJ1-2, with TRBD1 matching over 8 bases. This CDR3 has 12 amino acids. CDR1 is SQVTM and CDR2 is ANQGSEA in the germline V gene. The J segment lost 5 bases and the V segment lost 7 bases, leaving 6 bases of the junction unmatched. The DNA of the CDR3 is TGCAGCGCCCTACAGGGGGGATATGGCTACACCTTC. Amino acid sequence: CSALQGGYGYTF.

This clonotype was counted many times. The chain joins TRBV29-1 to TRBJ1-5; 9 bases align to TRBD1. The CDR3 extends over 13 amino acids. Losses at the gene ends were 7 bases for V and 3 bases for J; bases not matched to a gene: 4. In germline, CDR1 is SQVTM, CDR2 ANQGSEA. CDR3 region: CSAGTGNNQPQHF. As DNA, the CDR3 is TGCAGCGCCGGGACAGGGAACAATCAGCCCCAGCATTTT.

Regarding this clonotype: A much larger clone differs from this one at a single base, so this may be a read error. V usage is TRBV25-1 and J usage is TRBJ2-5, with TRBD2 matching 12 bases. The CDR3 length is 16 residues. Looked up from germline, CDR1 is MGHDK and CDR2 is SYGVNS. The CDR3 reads CGSSARLAGDLETQYF. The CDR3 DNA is TGTGGCAGCAGTGCCCGACTAGCGGGAGATTTAGAGACCCAGTACTTC.

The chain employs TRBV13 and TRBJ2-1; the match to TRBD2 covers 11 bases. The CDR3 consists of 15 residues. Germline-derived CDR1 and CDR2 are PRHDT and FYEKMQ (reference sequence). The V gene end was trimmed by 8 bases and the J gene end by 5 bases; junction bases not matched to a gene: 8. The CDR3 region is CASRLAGGGHNEQFF. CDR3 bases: TGTGCCAGCCGTCTAGCGGGAGGAGGGCACAATGAGCAGTTCTTC.

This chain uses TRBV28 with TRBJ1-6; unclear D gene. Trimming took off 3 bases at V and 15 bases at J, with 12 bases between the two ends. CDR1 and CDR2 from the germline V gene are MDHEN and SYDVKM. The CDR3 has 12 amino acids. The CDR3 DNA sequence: TGTGCCAGCAGTTTTGAGATTAGGCTCCTCCACTTT. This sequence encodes CASSFEIRLLHF.

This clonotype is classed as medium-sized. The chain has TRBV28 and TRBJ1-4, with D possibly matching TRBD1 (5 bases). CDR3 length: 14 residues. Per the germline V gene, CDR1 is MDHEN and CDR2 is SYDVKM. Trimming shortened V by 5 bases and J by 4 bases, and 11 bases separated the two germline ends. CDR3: CASSHRTFNEKLFF. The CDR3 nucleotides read TGTGCCAGCAGTCACAGGACGTTTAATGAAAAACTGTTTTTT.

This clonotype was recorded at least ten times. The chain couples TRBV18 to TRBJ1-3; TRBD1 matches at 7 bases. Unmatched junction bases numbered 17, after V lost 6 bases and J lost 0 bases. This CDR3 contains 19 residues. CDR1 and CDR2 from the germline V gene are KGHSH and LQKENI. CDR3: CASSSRTGTDYNSGNTIYF. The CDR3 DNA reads TGTGCCAGCTCGTCCCGCACCGGGACAGACTACAACTCTGGAAACACCATATATTTT.

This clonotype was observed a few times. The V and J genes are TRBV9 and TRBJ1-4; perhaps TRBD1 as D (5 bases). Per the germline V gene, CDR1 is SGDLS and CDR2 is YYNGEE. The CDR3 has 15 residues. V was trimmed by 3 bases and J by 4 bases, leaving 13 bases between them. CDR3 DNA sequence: TGTGCCAGCAGCGCCACCCGGGGGGTTAATGAAAAACTGTTTTTT. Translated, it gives CASSATRGVNEKLFF.

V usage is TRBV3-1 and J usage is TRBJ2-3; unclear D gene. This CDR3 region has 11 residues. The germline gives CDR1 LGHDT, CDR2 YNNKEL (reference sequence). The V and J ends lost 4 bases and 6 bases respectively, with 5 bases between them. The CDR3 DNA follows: TGTGCCAGCAGCCTGGGGGATACGCAGTATTTT. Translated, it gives CASSLGDTQYF.